Below, 22 T cell receptor beta chains from the same sample are listed, as sequenced in a study of cytomegalovirus exposure and HLA in healthy donors. 13 Jbeta primers and 60 Vbeta primers were used for the PCR. The method was immunoSEQ multiplex PCR; TCRdb's version includes in-frame clones alone and lacks a portion of them. This table holds tens of thousands of clones, about 76% found once. Sequenced: PBMCs. The receptors come from a middle-aged man in good health and CMV-seronegative.

The chain uses TRBV7-9 and TRBJ2-7; 8 bases match TRBD1. This CDR3 is built from 14 residues. V gave up 5 bases and J gave up 12 bases; unmatched junction bases: 15. Germline V gene sequence: CDR1 SEHNR, CDR2 FQNEAQ (reference sequence). CDR3 region: CASSPRDRPTQGYF. The DNA for the CDR3 is TGTGCCAGCAGCCCCCGGGACAGGCCTACTCAGGGGTACTTC.

This chain uses TRBV7-2 with TRBJ2-7; D is ambiguous. Germline V lookup: CDR1 SGHTA, CDR2 FQGNSA. V gave up 4 bases and J gave up 0 bases, with 13 bases separating them. The CDR3 contains 15 residues. CDR3 in DNA: TGTGCCAGCAGCTATTTTAGCACGTTCTCCTACGAGCAGTACTTC. Translating gives CASSYFSTFSYEQYF.

A note on this clone: Its ends do not fully match the called genes, so a read error is possible. The chain joins TRBV9 to TRBJ2-3; 8 positions agree with TRBD1. The CDR3 is 13 amino acids. The V gene's germline CDR1 is SGDLS and CDR2 YYNGEE. The CDR3 bases are TGTGCCAGCAGCGAGACCGGGACAGGTGTGAGGGGTTTT. Its protein product is CASSETGTGVRGF.

The rearrangement uses TRBV4-2 and TRBJ2-6, with a weak D call TRBD2 (6 bases). This CDR3 comprises 18 residues. From germline, CDR1 is LGHNA and CDR2 YNFKEQ. The germline V and J ends were trimmed by 2 bases and 4 bases, with 18 bases remaining between them. The CDR3 sequence is CASSQRHEAGKGANVLTF. CDR3 in DNA: TGTGCCAGCAGCCAACGTCACGAGGCGGGGAAAGGGGCCAACGTCCTGACTTTC.

This clone has more than one count but fewer than ten. This chain connects TRBV5-6 to TRBJ2-1, with D hard to call. V was pared by 1 base and J by 2 bases, with 10 bases between. This CDR3 is 15 amino acids long. Germline CDR1 and CDR2: SGHDT and YYEEEE. CDR3 loop: CASSLLSETYNEQFF. The CDR3 DNA reads as TGTGCCAGCAGCTTGCTGTCGGAGACCTACAATGAGCAGTTCTTC.

This clone was counted a few times. The chain recombines TRBV5-1 with TRBJ2-3; D unclear. Germline V gives CDR1 SGHRS, CDR2 YFSETQ. With 4 bases removed from V and 6 bases from J, the gap between germline ends came to 12 bases. The CDR3 extends over 13 amino acids. The CDR3 DNA is TGCGCCAGCAGCCTCCCCCGGTCGGATACGCAGTATTTT. It yields the protein CASSLPRSDTQYF.

The CDR3 nucleotides read TGTGCTAGTGGTTTGTCGAACAGGGGGAATACGATTAGGAACATTCAGTACTTC. Amino acids: CASGLSNRGNTIRNIQYF. The gene calls are TRBV12-5 and TRBJ2-4, with TRBD1 matching 8 bases. J lost 7 bases, V lost 2 bases, and 16 bases had no gene match. Germline CDR1 LGHNT, CDR2 FRNRAP. CDR3 length: 18 residues.

This clone was detected a few times. The chain combines TRBV27 with TRBJ1-5; 8 nucleotides agree with TRBD1. Unmatched junction bases numbered 9, after V lost 2 bases and J lost 6 bases. The CDR3 is 16 residues long. The germline V gene has CDR1 MNHEY and CDR2 SMNVEV (reference sequence). The CDR3, as DNA: TGTGCCAGCAGTTTAGGTAGGCCAGGGGGCCTTCAGCCCCAGCATTTT. Translating it yields CASSLGRPGGLQPQHF.

The rearrangement joins TRBV12-5 to TRBJ1-4, with 7 bases aligning to TRBD1. Germline CDR1 is LGHNT and CDR2 is FRNRAP. The V gene end was trimmed by 4 bases and the J gene end by 3 bases; junction bases not matched to a gene: 11. There are 17 residues in the CDR3. In nucleotides, the CDR3 is TGTGCTAGTGGTTATTTTATTGAGGGACAGTCTAATGAAAAACTGTTTTTT. This gives the protein CASGYFIEGQSNEKLFF.

The chain recombines TRBV6-1 with TRBJ2-3, with 8 bases that match TRBD2. The CDR3 sequence is 14 residues long. Germline V gives CDR1 MNHNS, CDR2 SASEGT. The V gene end was trimmed by 1 base and the J gene end by 12 bases; junction bases not matched to a gene: 9. The CDR3 region is CASSEGPTGGLQYF. CDR3 bases: TGTGCCAGCAGTGAAGGCCCTACGGGGGGGCTTCAGTATTTT.

A word on this clone: Other nucleotide sequences in the sample specify the same CDR3. The V gene is TRBV28, the J gene TRBJ1-6; D not certain. The germline V and J ends were trimmed by 6 bases and 0 bases, with 3 bases remaining between them. Germline loops: CDR1 MDHEN, CDR2 SYDVKM. This CDR3 region has 13 residues. CDR3 region: CASSSSYNSPLHF. CDR3 in DNA: TGTGCCAGCAGCAGCTCCTATAATTCACCCCTCCACTTT.

The rearrangement links TRBV6-6 to TRBJ2-7, with 7 bases that match TRBD1. Unmatched junction bases numbered 8, after V lost 6 bases and J lost 0 bases. The CDR3 totals 15 residues. Germline V gene lookup returns CDR1 MNHNY and CDR2 SVGAGI (reference sequence). The CDR3 DNA is TGTGCCAGCAGAATACCGGGACAGACCTCCTACGAGCAGTACTTC. It yields the protein CASRIPGQTSYEQYF.

The gene calls are TRBV6-4 and TRBJ1-2, with 10 bases aligning to TRBD1. Germline V gives CDR1 MRHNA, CDR2 SNTAGT. CDR3 size: 14 residues. Trimming at V came to 6 bases and at J to 2 bases, leaving 3 bases not matched to a gene. The CDR3 DNA follows: TGTGCCAGCAGCGGGGGACAGGGGAACTATGGCTACACCTTC. Amino acid sequence: CASSGGQGNYGYTF.

The rearrangement joins TRBV4-2 to TRBJ1-1, with D perhaps matching TRBD1 (6 bases). The CDR3 runs 17 residues. Trimming removed 0 bases at V and 4 bases at J, with 18 bases between. Germline values: CDR1 LGHNA, CDR2 YNFKEQ. In DNA form, the CDR3 reads TGTGCCAGCAGCCAAGATATTAGGGCAGGGGCGGGCACTGAAGCTTTCTTT. Translating it yields CASSQDIRAGAGTEAFF.

Worth noting for this clone: An end of the junction does not agree with germline; a read error may underlie this. The CDR3 coding sequence is TGTGCCAGCAGTTCGGACAGCATCAATCGGCCCCAGCATTTT. This codes for CASSSDSINRPQHF. The chain joins TRBV7-9 to TRBJ1-5; D may be TRBD1 (6 bases). The CDR3 sequence is 14 residues long. Per germline, CDR1 SEHNR and CDR2 FQNEAQ (reference sequence).

This chain connects TRBV5-1 to TRBJ2-5; D possibly corresponds to TRBD1 (6 bases). There are 16 residues in the CDR3. Germline V CDR1 and CDR2: SGHRS, YFSETQ. V was shortened by 2 bases and J by 5 bases, with 19 bases between the two germline ends. Here the CDR3 reads CASSFGLGDKRETQYF. The CDR3 nucleotides read TGCGCCAGCAGCTTTGGCTTAGGGGACAAGCGGGAGACCCAGTACTTC.

This clone occurred a few times. V gene TRBV29-1 combines with J gene TRBJ2-5; 7 bases line up with TRBD1. V lost 7 bases, J lost 4 bases, and 9 bases stayed unmatched. The CDR3 has 13 amino acids. Germline V gives CDR1 SQVTM, CDR2 ANQGSEA. CDR3 residues: CSASDRDPETQYF. DNA for the CDR3: TGCAGCGCCTCCGACAGGGATCCAGAGACCCAGTACTTC.

The CDR3 DNA follows: TGTGCCAGCAGCCCAGGGAGTAGCGGGGTGTACGACAATGAGCAGTTCTTC. This codes for CASSPGSSGVYDNEQFF. V is TRBV11-2 and J is TRBJ2-1, with 8 bases that match TRBD2. This CDR3 contains 17 residues. V shed 5 bases, J shed 5 bases, and the junction held 14 bases outside the gene matches. Per germline, CDR1 SGHAT and CDR2 FQNNGV.

V gene TRBV10-1 combines with J gene TRBJ2-5, with D tentatively TRBD2 (6 bases). Germline V CDR1 and CDR2: WNHNN, SYGVQD (reference sequence). Deletions cut 8 bases from V and 2 bases from J, with 12 bases between. This CDR3 region has 13 residues. In DNA form, the CDR3 reads TGCGCCAGCCAAAGGGACTTACAAGAGACCCAGTACTTC. It specifies CASQRDLQETQYF.

This clone was detected only a few times. The chain joins TRBV7-2 to TRBJ1-2, with D hard to call. There are 15 residues in the CDR3. Trimming removed 3 bases at V and 0 bases at J, with 11 bases between. Germline V gene data show CDR1 as SGHTA and CDR2 as FQGNSA. CDR3 bases: TGTGCCAGCAGCTTCCCCCAGGAAACTAACTATGGCTACACCTTC. Amino acid sequence: CASSFPQETNYGYTF.

The rearrangement joins TRBV9 to TRBJ2-3, with D possibly TRBD2 on 5 matching bases. CDR1 and CDR2 (germline): SGDLS, YYNGEE. The V end lost 5 bases, the J end lost 2 bases, and 9 bases lay between the germline ends. CDR3 length: 13 amino acids. CDR3 sequence: CASSKDYTDTQYF. The CDR3 DNA sequence: TGTGCCAGCAGTAAAGACTACACAGATACGCAGTATTTT.

The chain recombines TRBV18 with TRBJ1-3; D gene ambiguous. V was clipped by 2 bases and J by 1 base, with 12 bases between them. Germline assignment: CDR1 KGHSH and CDR2 LQKENI. The CDR3 is made up of 16 amino acids. This CDR3 is CASSPAAGISGNTIYF. The CDR3 coding sequence is TGTGCCAGCTCACCAGCCGCGGGGATTTCTGGAAACACCATATATTTT.